The 16 T cell receptor beta chains reported below all come from one sample, sequenced in a study of cytomegalovirus exposure and HLA in healthy donors. The PCR used 60 Vbeta and 13 Jbeta primers. Using immunoSEQ multiplex PCR, the repertoire was profiled, and TCRdb retains in-frame clones only, with some absent. The data contain 200,000 to 250,000 clones, 82% of them singletons. Sequenced: PBMCs. All receptors derive from a woman between 40 and 50 years old in good health and CMV-seropositive.

In its sample, this clone ranks as medium-sized. The rearrangement joins TRBV5-1 to TRBJ1-6, with D unresolved. The CDR3 has 15 residues. From germline, CDR1 is SGHRS and CDR2 YFSETQ. Trimming removed 0 bases from V and 7 bases from J, with 11 bases in between. In DNA, the CDR3 is TGCGCCAGCAGCTTGGCTGGGCAGGTCAATTCACCCCTCCACTTT. The encoded protein is CASSLAGQVNSPLHF.

This clone was detected only once. The CDR3 bases are TGTGCCAGCAGCTATGGACTAGCGGGAGGCCCGAGCTCCTACGAGCAGTACTTC. It translates to CASSYGLAGGPSSYEQYF. The rearrangement joins TRBV27 to TRBJ2-7; 14 bases match TRBD2. With 6 bases clipped from V and 0 bases from J, the junction kept 10 bases outside the gene matches. The CDR3 runs to 18 residues. Germline V gene sequence: CDR1 MNHEY, CDR2 SMNVEV (reference sequence).

This chain joins TRBV7-2 and TRBJ2-7; the D is unclear. In germline, CDR1 is SGHTA, CDR2 FQGNSA. CDR3 size: 11 residues. Trimming cost V 3 bases and J 2 bases, with 2 bases left between them. Here the CDR3 DNA reads TGTGCCAGCAGCTTTACCTACGAGCAGTACTTC. The encoded protein is CASSFTYEQYF.

As regards this clone: This sample includes further DNA sequences coding for the same CDR3. V is TRBV9 and J is TRBJ2-7, with D possibly matching TRBD2 (6 bases). This CDR3 is built from 12 residues. Germline lookup yields CDR1 SGDLS and CDR2 YYNGEE. Trimming removed 3 bases at V and 3 bases at J, with 7 bases between. The chain's CDR3 is CASSGRDYEQYF. The CDR3 DNA is TGTGCCAGCAGCGGGAGGGACTACGAGCAGTACTTC.

The chain uses TRBV30 and TRBJ1-2, with D maybe TRBD1 (5 bases). Trimming shortened V by 6 bases and J by 4 bases, and 12 bases separated the two germline ends. The CDR3 loop spans 12 amino acids. Germline lookup yields CDR1 GTSNPN and CDR2 SVGIG (reference sequence). The CDR3 DNA reads as TGTGCCTGCCTAACCGGGGGCTATGGCTACACCTTC. Translation: CACLTGGYGYTF.

This chain links TRBV7-2 with TRBJ2-3; D is unresolved. Germline CDR1 is SGHTA and CDR2 is FQGNSA. V lost 5 bases and J 3 bases, leaving 21 bases between the germline ends. The CDR3 has 17 amino acids. The CDR3 loop reads CASSITPIILPTDTQYF. Written as DNA, the CDR3 is TGTGCCAGCAGCATAACACCAATTATCCTTCCGACAGATACGCAGTATTTT.

V usage is TRBV11-2 and J usage is TRBJ2-7; D may be TRBD1 (7 bases). This CDR3 contains 14 residues. Germline V gene lookup returns CDR1 SGHAT and CDR2 FQNNGV. V was pared by 4 bases and J by 2 bases, with 12 bases between. In DNA, the CDR3 is TGTGCCAGCAGCTCGGACAGGACTACCTACGAGCAGTACTTC. This gives the protein CASSSDRTTYEQYF.

The rearrangement uses TRBV7-9 and TRBJ2-7, with TRBD2 matching over 9 bases. J was trimmed by 6 bases and V by 4 bases; bases with no gene match: 4. CDR3 length equals 13 residues. The germline V gene has CDR1 SEHNR and CDR2 FQNEAQ (reference sequence). This CDR3 reads CASSSGLALEQYF. Written as DNA, the CDR3 is TGTGCCAGCAGCTCGGGACTAGCCCTCGAGCAGTACTTC.

This chain connects TRBV25-1 to TRBJ2-5; D is unresolved. In germline, CDR1 is MGHDK, CDR2 SYGVNS. The CDR3 sequence is 14 residues long. Trimming took 9 bases from V and 5 from J, leaving 19 bases between them. The CDR3 loop reads CASSIQEARETQYF. Here the CDR3 DNA reads TGTGCCAGTTCAATCCAGGAAGCCCGGGAGACCCAGTACTTC. Using reference TRBV25-1 and TRBJ2-5 for the parts outside the CDR3, the full variable domain is EADIYQTPRYLVIGTGKKITLECSQTMGHDKMYWYQQDPGMELHLIHYSYGVNSTEKGDLSSESTVSRIRTEHFPLTLESARPSHTSQYLCASSIQEARETQYFGPGTRLLVL.

This clone was recorded only once. The V call is TRBV5-6, the J call TRBJ1-1, with D possibly being TRBD1 (6 bases). The CDR3 has 16 amino acids. CDR1 is SGHDT and CDR2 is YYEEEE in the germline V gene. V was trimmed by 2 bases and J by 5 bases, leaving 19 bases between them. In DNA, the CDR3 is TGTGCCAGCAGCTTATCGGGCAGGGGCTGGCTAACTGAAGCTTTCTTT. Protein: CASSLSGRGWLTEAFF.

This chain connects TRBV10-3 to TRBJ1-2; no definite D call. The CDR3 has 15 amino acids. The germline V gene has CDR1 ENHRY and CDR2 SYGVKD. With 8 bases removed from V and 3 bases from J, the gap between germline ends came to 19 bases. The CDR3 coding sequence is TGTGCCATCTCCCCCGGCGGAGGGAGAGACTATGGCTACACCTTC. The encoded protein is CAISPGGGRDYGYTF.

The CDR3 region has the DNA TGCGCCAGCAGCTTGCCATCACAGACCAGGACAGAGGGCTACACCTTC. This translates into CASSLPSQTRTEGYTF. The V and J genes are TRBV5-1 and TRBJ1-2, with D possibly being TRBD1 (6 bases). The CDR3 is made up of 16 amino acids. Between the trimmed V and J ends, which lost 1 base and 8 bases, there was a span of 21 bases. Per germline, CDR1 SGHRS and CDR2 YFSETQ.

The chain links TRBV28 to TRBJ1-5, with D tentatively TRBD1 (6 bases). The length of the CDR3 is 15 residues. CDR1 MDHEN and CDR2 SYDVKM come from the germline V gene. With 5 bases removed from V and 7 bases from J, the gap between germline ends came to 18 bases. The CDR3, as DNA: TGTGCCAGCAGTGTGCGTACTGGGGGCGACCAGCCCCAGCATTTT. This gives the protein CASSVRTGGDQPQHF.

The chain links TRBV5-6 to TRBJ1-2; TRBD1 aligns across 8 bases. The CDR3 runs 14 residues. Germline assignment: CDR1 SGHDT and CDR2 YYEEEE. Trimming at V came to 0 bases and at J to 7 bases, leaving 5 bases not matched to a gene. CDR3 in amino acids: CASSLDQGARGYTF. The CDR3 DNA reads TGTGCCAGCAGCTTGGACCAGGGGGCGCGTGGCTACACCTTC.

This clone was seen a single time. This chain links TRBV9 with TRBJ2-3; 10 bases agree with TRBD2. CDR1 and CDR2 (germline): SGDLS, YYNGEE. The CDR3 contains 18 residues. V lost 4 bases, J lost 4 bases, and 15 bases stayed unmatched. CDR3 region: CASSPREVAGGDSDTQYF. In nucleotides, the CDR3 is TGTGCCAGCAGCCCACGGGAGGTAGCGGGGGGAGATTCAGATACGCAGTATTTT.

A single count supports this clone. The V gene is TRBV29-1, the J gene TRBJ2-1; D is perhaps TRBD2 (7 bases). Deletions cut 5 bases from V and 2 bases from J, with 13 bases between. The CDR3 runs to 14 residues. Germline-derived CDR1 and CDR2 are SQVTM and ANQGSEA. The CDR3: CSVRGGGAYNEQFF. The DNA for the CDR3 is TGCAGCGTTCGTGGAGGGGGGGCCTACAATGAGCAGTTCTTC.